This entry concerns a single T cell receptor (beta chain). These data come from a study of blood T cell repertoires in COVID-19. Whole-study context: Acute and convalescent COVID-19 specimens originated in the United States, Italy and Spain. T cells, B-cell-depleted T cells, or PBMCs supplied cDNA or gDNA.

Trimming removed 3 bases at V and 1 base at J, with 8 bases between. CDR1 SGHNT and CDR2 YYREEE come from the germline V gene (reference sequence). This CDR3 has 15 amino acids. The assay was immunoSEQ multiplex PCR, and TCRdb's table has in-frame clones only and misses some. The sample yields about 250,000 clones, 65% to 90% seen once. This receptor was obtained from a middle-aged man with active or convalescent COVID-19. Material: peripheral blood. This rearrangement joins TRBV5-4 to TRBJ2-6; no reliable D call. DNA for the CDR3: TGTGCCAGCAGCTCAGTCGGGTCTGGGGCCAACGTCCTGACTTTC. Amino acid sequence: CASSSVGSGANVLTF.